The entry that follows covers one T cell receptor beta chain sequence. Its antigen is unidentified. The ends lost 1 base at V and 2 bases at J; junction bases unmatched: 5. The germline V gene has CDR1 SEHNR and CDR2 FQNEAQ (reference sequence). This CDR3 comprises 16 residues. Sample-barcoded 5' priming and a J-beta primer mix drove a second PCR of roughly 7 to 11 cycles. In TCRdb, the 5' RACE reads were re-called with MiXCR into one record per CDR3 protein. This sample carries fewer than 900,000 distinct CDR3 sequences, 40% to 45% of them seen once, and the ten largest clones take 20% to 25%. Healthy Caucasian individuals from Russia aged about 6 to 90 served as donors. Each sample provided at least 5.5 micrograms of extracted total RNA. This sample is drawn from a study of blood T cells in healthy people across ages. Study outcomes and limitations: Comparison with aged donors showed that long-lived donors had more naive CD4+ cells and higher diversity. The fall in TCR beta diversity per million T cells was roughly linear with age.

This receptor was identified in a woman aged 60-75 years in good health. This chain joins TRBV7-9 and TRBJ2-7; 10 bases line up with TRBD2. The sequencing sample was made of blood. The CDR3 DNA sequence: TGTGCCAGCAGCTTAGGTAGCGGGAGGTCCCCCTACGAGCAGTACTTC. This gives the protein CASSLGSGRSPYEQYF.